These 32 T cell receptor beta chains were sequenced from one sample in a study of T-cell reconstitution after alpha-beta-depleted transplantation in children. Unique molecular identifiers were incorporated when the TCRbeta library was constructed. TCRdb re-called the PCR reads through MiXCR, storing one row per CDR3 protein. The repertoire includes 70,000 to 95,000 distinct CDR3 sequences, about 12% of them detected once, and more than 11% sits in the top ten. The starting material was PBMCs from the stem cell graft donor, obtained from the stem cell graft. All receptors derive from a human donor who donated a stem cell graft to a child with inherited bone marrow failure.

This clonotype appeared many times. V is TRBV5-1 and J is TRBJ2-1, with a tentative D call TRBD1 (5 bases). The germline V gene has CDR1 SGHRS and CDR2 YFSETQ. Between the trimmed V and J ends, which lost 1 base and 0 bases, there was a span of 5 bases. The length of the CDR3 is 14 residues. The CDR3 spells CASSLRGSYNEQFF. CDR3 in DNA: TGCGCCAGCAGCTTGAGGGGCTCCTACAATGAGCAGTTCTTC.

This clonotype was counted at least ten times. The chain has TRBV6-1 and TRBJ2-7; 8 bases align to TRBD1. Germline assignment: CDR1 MNHNS and CDR2 SASEGT. J gave up 3 bases and V 7 bases, and 8 bases lay outside the gene matches. This CDR3 has 14 residues. The CDR3 sequence is CASTGTGAFYEQYF. The CDR3 DNA is TGTGCCAGCACAGGGACAGGCGCTTTCTACGAGCAGTACTTC.

This clonotype appeared many times. One junction end disagrees with the germline gene, perhaps due to a read error. The chain is built from TRBV10-3 and TRBJ1-5; D unclear. Per germline, CDR1 ENHRY and CDR2 SYGVKD. This CDR3 contains 11 residues. The CDR3 spells CAFSRGLPQHF. The CDR3 nucleotides read TGTGCCTTCAGTAGAGGATTGCCCCAGCATTTT.

This clonotype was recorded many times. The chain links TRBV5-5 to TRBJ1-1, with a possible D match to TRBD1 (6 bases). The CDR3 covers 13 residues. Trimming stripped 4 bases from V and 5 bases from J, with 12 bases between. Germline CDR1 SGHKS, CDR2 YYEKEE (reference sequence). CDR3 in DNA: TGTGCCAGCAGCGATACAGGGCAGACTGAAGCTTTCTTT. Amino acid sequence: CASSDTGQTEAFF. The full variable domain, with the rest looked up from reference TRBV5-5 and TRBJ1-1, is DAGVTQSPTHLIKTRGQQVTLRCSPISGHKSVSWYQQVLGQGPQFIFQYYEKEERGRGNFPDRFSARQFPNYSSELNVNALLLGDSALYLCASSDTGQTEAFFGQGTRLTVV.

In its sample, this clonotype was seen many times. The chain has TRBV4-3 and TRBJ1-1, with D hard to call. The V end lost 2 bases, the J end lost 3 bases, and 13 bases lay between the germline ends. This CDR3 comprises 15 residues. The germline V gene has CDR1 LGHNA and CDR2 YSLEER. In nucleotides, the CDR3 is TGCGCCAGCAGCCAAAGCCTTGCGTCGGACACTGAAGCTTTCTTT. It translates to CASSQSLASDTEAFF.

V usage is TRBV7-8 and J usage is TRBJ2-3; D might be TRBD2 (6 bases). Germline assignment: CDR1 SGHVS and CDR2 FQNEAQ. The CDR3 length is 14 residues. Trimming cost V 2 bases and J 5 bases, with 11 bases left between them. In nucleotides, the CDR3 is TGTGCCAGCAGCTTAAACCGGGGAGGAGATACGCAGTATTTT. It yields the protein CASSLNRGGDTQYF.

This clonotype was recorded many times. This sequence joins TRBV15 and TRBJ1-1, with TRBD1 matching 8 bases. J lost 5 bases, V lost 4 bases, and 9 bases had no gene match. Germline-derived CDR1 and CDR2 are LNHNV and YYDKDF (reference sequence). The CDR3 spans 15 residues. CDR3 loop: CATSIARGLETEAFF. The DNA for the CDR3 is TGTGCCACCAGCATAGCCAGGGGGCTGGAGACTGAAGCTTTCTTT. The complete variable domain, with remaining parts taken from reference TRBV15 and TRBJ1-1, reads DAMVIQNPRYQVTQFGKPVTLSCSQTLNHNVMYWYQQKSSQAPKLLFHYYDKDFNNEADTPDNFQSRRPNTSFCFLDIRSPGLGDTAMYLCATSIARGLETEAFFGQGTRLTVV.

This clonotype was counted a few times. The chain carries TRBV14 and TRBJ1-6; D gene ambiguous. This CDR3 has 17 residues. Germline V lookup: CDR1 SGHDN, CDR2 FVKESK. The V end lost 1 base, the J end lost 4 bases, and 14 bases lay between the germline ends. CDR3 bases: TGTGCCAGCAGCCAAGTACGTGGCGGCCTTTATAATTCACCCCTCCACTTT. Its translation is CASSQVRGGLYNSPLHF.

The table lists this clonotype with many counts. The rearrangement links TRBV5-6 to TRBJ2-7; weak D call: TRBD2 (6 bases). V was clipped by 4 bases and J by 1 base, with 12 bases between them. The germline V gene has CDR1 SGHDT and CDR2 YYEEEE. CDR3 size: 14 residues. CDR3: CASSRTGLSYEQYF. CDR3 bases: TGTGCCAGCAGCAGAACCGGACTATCCTACGAGCAGTACTTC.

Many counts were recorded for this clonotype. The CDR3 sequence: CASSSGAAFTGELFF. CDR3 bases: TGTGCCAGCAGTTCCGGGGCAGCCTTCACCGGGGAGCTGTTTTTT. The rearrangement joins TRBV12-3 or TRBV12-4 to TRBJ2-2; either TRBD1 or TRBD2 may supply D (5 bases each). V shed 4 bases and J shed 4 bases, with 13 bases lying between them. The CDR3 loop spans 15 amino acids.

This clonotype was seen repeatedly, ten times or more. This chain connects TRBV25-1 to TRBJ1-1, with 10 bases fitting TRBD1. The CDR3 loop spans 15 amino acids. Per the germline V gene, CDR1 is MGHDK and CDR2 is SYGVNS. Unmatched junction bases numbered 10, after V lost 7 bases and J lost 5 bases. The CDR3 region is CASKEGQGSYTEAFF. DNA for the CDR3: TGTGCCAGCAAAGAGGGACAGGGGAGTTATACTGAAGCTTTCTTT. Using reference TRBV25-1 and TRBJ1-1 for the parts outside the CDR3, the full variable domain is EADIYQTPRYLVIGTGKKITLECSQTMGHDKMYWYQQDPGMELHLIHYSYGVNSTEKGDLSSESTVSRIRTEHFPLTLESARPSHTSQYLCASKEGQGSYTEAFFGQGTRLTVV.

There are many counts of this clonotype. The CDR3 DNA follows: TGTGCCAGCAGACGGACCCGGACGGTGAACACTGAAGCTTTCTTT. Protein sequence: CASRRTRTVNTEAFF. The chain carries TRBV7-8 and TRBJ1-1; D gene uncertain. With 6 bases removed from V and 0 bases from J, the gap between germline ends came to 14 bases. Germline CDR1 and CDR2: SGHVS and FQNEAQ. The CDR3 is 15 residues long.

This clonotype was counted ten times or more. J is TRBJ1-1 and V is TRBV7-9, with TRBD1 as a possible D gene (5 bases). Germline CDR1 reads SEHNR; CDR2 reads FQNEAQ (reference sequence). This CDR3 has 14 residues. V lost 2 bases to trimming and J lost 2 bases, with 9 bases between them. The CDR3 nucleotides are TGTGCCAGCAGCTTACGGGGCCCCAACACTGAAGCTTTCTTT. This encodes CASSLRGPNTEAFF. The full variable domain, completed using reference TRBV7-9 and TRBJ1-1, is DTGVSQNPRHKITKRGQNVTFRCDPISEHNRLYWYRQTLGQGPEFLTYFQNEAQLEKSRLLSDRFSAERPKGSFSTLEIQRTEQGDSAMYLCASSLRGPNTEAFFGQGTRLTVV.

This clonotype showed up many times. The chain joins TRBV6-1 to TRBJ2-1; D gene unclear. Germline V gene data show CDR1 as MNHNS and CDR2 as SASEGT. The CDR3 spans 15 residues. Trimming shortened V by 1 base and J by 0 bases, and 7 bases separated the two germline ends. The CDR3 reads CASSEDTSSYNEQFF. The DNA of the CDR3 is TGTGCCAGCAGTGAAGACACGAGCTCCTACAATGAGCAGTTCTTC.

This clonotype was picked up many times. This chain joins TRBV5-1 and TRBJ2-2; D not resolved. The germline gives CDR1 SGHRS, CDR2 YFSETQ. V lost 2 bases and J 4 bases, leaving 12 bases between the germline ends. The CDR3 runs to 15 residues. CDR3 coding DNA: TGCGCCAGCAGCTTATCGTCTTCCAGCACCGGGGAGCTGTTTTTT. Amino acids: CASSLSSSSTGELFF.

This clonotype was seen many times. This chain uses TRBV7-9 with TRBJ2-3; D possibly corresponds to TRBD2 (6 bases). This CDR3 is built from 12 residues. Germline V gives CDR1 SEHNR, CDR2 FQNEAQ (reference sequence). Trimming took 8 bases from V and 2 from J, leaving 8 bases between them. This CDR3 is CASGGATDTQYF. The DNA for the CDR3 is TGTGCCAGCGGCGGGGCCACAGATACGCAGTATTTT.

This clonotype was observed at least ten times. The chain combines TRBV29-1 with TRBJ2-7, with TRBD1 as a possible D gene (5 bases). Trimming stripped 6 bases from V and 4 bases from J, with 13 bases between. The germline V gene encodes CDR1 SQVTM and CDR2 ANQGSEA. This CDR3 is 12 amino acids long. For the CDR3, the DNA is TGCAGCGTCGCCCAGGGTGGGTACGAGCAGTACTTC. It codes for CSVAQGGYEQYF.

This clonotype was found many times. Its ends do not fully match the called genes, so a read error is possible. The chain recombines TRBV12-3 or TRBV12-4 with TRBJ2-5, with 13 positions matching TRBD2. The CDR3 length is 16 residues. The CDR3 protein is CASSMTSGGPGETQYF. The CDR3 DNA is TGTGCCAGCAGTATGACTAGCGGGGGGCCGGGGGAGACCCAGTACTTT.

The chain recombines TRBV20-1 with TRBJ2-1, with TRBD2 as a possible D gene (6 bases). Per germline, CDR1 DFQATT and CDR2 SNEGSKA (reference sequence). The V and J ends lost 3 bases and 5 bases respectively, with 17 bases between them. The CDR3 length is 15 residues. Written as DNA, the CDR3 is TGCAGTGCTAGGCCCGCGGCGGGAACCGACAATGAGCAGTTCTTC. Its protein product is CSARPAAGTDNEQFF.

This clonotype was picked up many times. The chain is built from TRBV7-9 and TRBJ1-2; D gene uncertain. This CDR3 contains 12 residues. Between the trimmed V and J ends, which lost 3 bases and 6 bases, there was a span of 8 bases. Germline CDR1 is SEHNR and CDR2 is FQNEAQ (reference sequence). The CDR3 DNA follows: TGTGCCAGCAGCTTTTCCGGGGATGGCTACACCTTC. Translation gives CASSFSGDGYTF.

The chain employs TRBV30 and TRBJ1-1, with 7 bases aligning to TRBD1. Trimming removed 0 bases from V and 8 bases from J; junction bases left unmatched: 12. This CDR3 spans 15 amino acids. In germline, CDR1 is GTSNPN, CDR2 SVGIG (reference sequence). DNA of the CDR3: TGTGCCTGGAGTGTAAGGGCCCAGGGGGTCGCCGAAGCTTTCTTT. This translates into CAWSVRAQGVAEAFF.

This clonotype was recorded at least ten times. V is TRBV14 and J is TRBJ2-1; D might be TRBD1 or TRBD2, each matching 6 bases. The V end was cut by 3 bases, the J end by 6 bases, with 24 bases between. CDR1 is SGHDN and CDR2 is FVKESK in the germline V gene. This CDR3 region has 18 residues. The CDR3: CASSQLAGWTEGSNEQFF. CDR3 nucleotides: TGTGCCAGCAGCCAGCTCGCGGGGTGGACAGAAGGTTCCAATGAGCAGTTCTTC.

This clonotype was detected many times. The gene calls are TRBV27 and TRBJ2-3, with D maybe TRBD2 (6 bases). Trimming removed 5 bases from V and 5 bases from J, with 17 bases in between. The CDR3 contains 15 residues. Germline CDR1 is MNHEY and CDR2 is SMNVEV (reference sequence). The CDR3 loop is CASSRRLGGKDTQYF. CDR3 DNA sequence: TGTGCCAGCAGTCGCCGACTAGGTGGGAAAGATACGCAGTATTTT.

J is TRBJ1-1 and V is TRBV13; 7 nucleotides align to TRBD1. This CDR3 contains 14 residues. The V gene end was trimmed by 5 bases and the J gene end by 4 bases; junction bases not matched to a gene: 7. CDR1 is PRHDT and CDR2 is FYEKMQ in the germline V gene (reference sequence). The CDR3 bases are TGTGCCAGCAGCCCCGACAGGGAGATCACTGAAGCTTTCTTT. This codes for CASSPDREITEAFF.

This clonotype was counted at least ten times. The CDR3 DNA follows: TGTGCCAGCAGTCCCGGGACAGGGGGTAGCGATGAGCAGTTCTTC. Translated: CASSPGTGGSDEQFF. The chain recombines TRBV6-5 with TRBJ2-1; 11 nucleotides agree with TRBD1. The germline CDR1 and CDR2 sequences are MNHEY and SVGAGI. This CDR3 region has 15 residues. With 5 bases clipped from V and 8 bases from J, the junction kept 8 bases outside the gene matches.

At least ten counts were recorded for this clonotype. This chain joins TRBV30 and TRBJ2-3, with a possible D match to TRBD2 (6 bases). This CDR3 spans 16 amino acids. Germline CDR1 reads GTSNPN; CDR2 reads SVGIG (reference sequence). The V gene lost 2 bases and the J gene lost 7 bases, with 22 bases spanning the gap. CDR3 in amino acids: CAWSPSGALGGYTQYF. CDR3 DNA sequence: TGTGCCTGGAGTCCCTCCGGGGCCCTTGGAGGGTATACGCAGTATTTT.

This clonotype showed up just a few times. V is TRBV12-3 or TRBV12-4 and J is TRBJ2-2, with 8 bases identical to TRBD2. This CDR3 is 13 amino acids long. The DNA of the CDR3 is TGTGCTAGTCGGGAGGGGCGAACCGGGGAGCTGTTTTTT. Amino acid sequence: CASREGRTGELFF.

This clonotype was seen repeatedly, ten times or more. This chain connects TRBV20-1 to TRBJ2-5, with TRBD2 identical over 12 bases. CDR3 length equals 16 residues. With V trimmed by 0 bases and J by 4 bases, 6 bases remained unmatched. In germline, CDR1 is DFQATT, CDR2 SNEGSKA (reference sequence). The CDR3 sequence is CSARDEPTSGRETQYF. The DNA for the CDR3 is TGCAGTGCTAGAGATGAGCCGACTAGCGGGAGAGAGACCCAGTACTTC.

This clonotype was recorded a few times. The V gene is TRBV12-3 or TRBV12-4, the J gene TRBJ1-3, with 10 positions matching TRBD1. The trim removed 4 bases at V and 4 bases at J, leaving 1 base unmatched. This CDR3 contains 14 residues. The CDR3: CASSSTGGGNTIYF. In DNA, the CDR3 is TGTGCCAGCAGTTCGACAGGGGGCGGAAACACCATATATTTT.

This clonotype was detected ten times or more. This chain links TRBV24-1 with TRBJ2-1, with TRBD1 matching 9 bases. This CDR3 is built from 15 residues. V was clipped by 3 bases and J by 3 bases; unmatched bases: 2. Per germline, CDR1 KGHDR and CDR2 SFDVKD. The CDR3 DNA is TGTGCCACCAGTGATCGACAGGGGGGCTACAATGAGCAGTTCTTC. Amino acids: CATSDRQGGYNEQFF.

This clonotype was seen many times. The chain joins TRBV27 to TRBJ2-2; D ambiguous. The CDR3 totals 17 residues. From germline, CDR1 is MNHEY and CDR2 SMNVEV (reference sequence). V gave up 5 bases and J gave up 1 base, with 17 bases separating them. CDR3 DNA: TGTGCCAGCAGTCCCAGTCGTGGGGAATGGAACACCGGGGAGCTGTTTTTT. It yields the protein CASSPSRGEWNTGELFF.

Ten or more counts support this clonotype. The chain combines TRBV7-9 with TRBJ2-3, with TRBD2 as a possible D gene (6 bases). Deletions cut 4 bases from V and 5 bases from J, with 10 bases between. CDR1 and CDR2 (germline): SEHNR, FQNEAQ (reference sequence). The CDR3 is 13 residues long. The CDR3 loop is CASSSPGEDTQYF. CDR3 DNA: TGTGCCAGCAGCTCCCCGGGGGAAGATACGCAGTATTTT.